The entry that follows covers one T cell receptor (beta chain) sequence. Only in-frame clones appear in the TCRdb table, and some are missing; sequencing was by immunoSEQ multiplex PCR. The sample lists over a million clones; 98% were seen once. The ends were cut back, 10 bases at V and 9 bases at J, with 14 bases in the middle. This CDR3 has 11 residues. Germline loops: CDR1 MNHEY, CDR2 SVGAGI. The data were obtained in a study of shared clonotypes between healthy human individuals. Input material: naive CD4+ T cells sorted from blood. Stated subset: CD45RA+ positively selected. The gene calls are TRBV6-5 and TRBJ2-3; D might be TRBD1 (6 bases). This clonotype was sampled from a man aged 30 to 45 in good health. The CDR3 DNA reads as TGTGCCACCATAACAGGGTCCACGCAGTATTTT. Translating gives CATITGSTQYF.